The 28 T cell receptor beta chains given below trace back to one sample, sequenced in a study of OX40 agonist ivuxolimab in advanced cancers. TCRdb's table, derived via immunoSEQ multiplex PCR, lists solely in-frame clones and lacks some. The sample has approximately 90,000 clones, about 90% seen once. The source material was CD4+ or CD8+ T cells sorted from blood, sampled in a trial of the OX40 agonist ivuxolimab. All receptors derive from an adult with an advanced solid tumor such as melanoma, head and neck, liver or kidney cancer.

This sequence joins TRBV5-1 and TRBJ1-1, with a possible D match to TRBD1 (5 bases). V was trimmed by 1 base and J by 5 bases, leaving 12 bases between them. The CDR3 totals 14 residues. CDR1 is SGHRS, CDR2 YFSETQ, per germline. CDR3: CASSLIPGSTEAFF. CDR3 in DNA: TGCGCCAGCAGCTTGATTCCAGGGTCAACTGAAGCTTTCTTT. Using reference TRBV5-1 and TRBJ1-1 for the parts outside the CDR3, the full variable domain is KAGVTQTPRYLIKTRGQQVTLSCSPISGHRSVSWYQQTPGQGLQFLFEYFSETQRNKGNFPGRFSGRQFSNSRSEMNVSTLELGDSALYLCASSLIPGSTEAFFGQGTRLTVV.

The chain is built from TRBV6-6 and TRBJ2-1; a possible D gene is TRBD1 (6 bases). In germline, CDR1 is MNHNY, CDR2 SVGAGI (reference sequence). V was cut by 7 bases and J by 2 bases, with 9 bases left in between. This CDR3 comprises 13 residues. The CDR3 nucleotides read TGTGCCAGCACCAGGGGCACCTACAATGAGCAGTTCTTC. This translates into CASTRGTYNEQFF.

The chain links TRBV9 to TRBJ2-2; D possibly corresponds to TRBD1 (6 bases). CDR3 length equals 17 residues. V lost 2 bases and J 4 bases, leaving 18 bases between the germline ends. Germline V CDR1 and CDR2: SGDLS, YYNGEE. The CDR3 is CASSVSRGWKGTGELFF. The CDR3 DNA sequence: TGTGCCAGCAGCGTTAGTAGGGGGTGGAAGGGCACCGGGGAGCTGTTTTTT.

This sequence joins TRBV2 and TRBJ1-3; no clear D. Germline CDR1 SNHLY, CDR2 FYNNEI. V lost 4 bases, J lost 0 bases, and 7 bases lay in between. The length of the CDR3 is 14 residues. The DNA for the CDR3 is TGTGCCAGCAGTGGTTTGGACTCTGGAAACACCATATATTTT. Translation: CASSGLDSGNTIYF.

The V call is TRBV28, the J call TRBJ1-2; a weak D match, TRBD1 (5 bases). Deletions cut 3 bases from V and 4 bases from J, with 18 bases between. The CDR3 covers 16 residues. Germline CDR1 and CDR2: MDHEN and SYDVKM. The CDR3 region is CASSFSQGAGSYGYTF. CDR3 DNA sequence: TGTGCCAGCAGTTTTTCCCAAGGGGCCGGGAGCTATGGCTACACCTTC.

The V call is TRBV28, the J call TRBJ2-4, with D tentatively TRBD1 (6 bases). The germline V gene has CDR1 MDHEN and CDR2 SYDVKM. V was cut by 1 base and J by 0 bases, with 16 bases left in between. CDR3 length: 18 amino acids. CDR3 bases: TGTGCCAGCAGTTTATTATCGTGGGGGCGTGGAGCCAAAAACATTCAGTACTTC. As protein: CASSLLSWGRGAKNIQYF.

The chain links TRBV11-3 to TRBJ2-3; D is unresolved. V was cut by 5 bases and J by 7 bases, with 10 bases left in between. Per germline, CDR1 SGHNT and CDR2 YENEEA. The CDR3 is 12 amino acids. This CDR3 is CASSVGGNTQYF. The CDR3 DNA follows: TGTGCCAGCAGCGTAGGTGGTAATACGCAGTATTTT.

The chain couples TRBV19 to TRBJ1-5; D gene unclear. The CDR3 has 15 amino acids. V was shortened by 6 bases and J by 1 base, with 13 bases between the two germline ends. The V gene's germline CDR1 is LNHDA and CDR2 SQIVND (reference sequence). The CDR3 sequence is CASRREFRSNQPQHF. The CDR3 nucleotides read TGTGCCAGTAGGAGGGAGTTTAGGAGCAATCAGCCCCAGCATTTT. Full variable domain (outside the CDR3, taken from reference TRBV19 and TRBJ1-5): DGGITQSPKYLFRKEGQNVTLSCEQNLNHDAMYWYRQDPGQGLRLIYYSQIVNDFQKGDIAEGYSVSREKKESFPLTVTSAQKNPTAFYLCASRREFRSNQPQHFGDGTRLSIL.

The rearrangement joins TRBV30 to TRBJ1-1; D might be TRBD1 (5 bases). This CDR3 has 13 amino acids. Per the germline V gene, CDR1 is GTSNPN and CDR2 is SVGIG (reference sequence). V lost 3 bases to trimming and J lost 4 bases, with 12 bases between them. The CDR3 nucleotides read TGTGCCTGGAGCCCCGCGGGGCTCACTGAAGCTTTCTTT. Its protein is CAWSPAGLTEAFF.

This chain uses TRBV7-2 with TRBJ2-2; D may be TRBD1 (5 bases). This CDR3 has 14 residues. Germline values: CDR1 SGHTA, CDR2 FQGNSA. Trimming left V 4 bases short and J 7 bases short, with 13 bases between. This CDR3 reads CASSWTLWGGELFF. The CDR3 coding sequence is TGTGCCAGCAGCTGGACACTTTGGGGCGGGGAGCTGTTTTTT.

In nucleotides, the CDR3 is TGCAGTGCTAGACCGGGTTTTGGCTACACCTTC. Translating it yields CSARPGFGYTF. This chain links TRBV20-1 with TRBJ1-2; no definite D call. The CDR3 is 11 residues long. With 2 bases removed from V and 7 bases from J, the gap between germline ends came to 8 bases. CDR1 is DFQATT, CDR2 SNEGSKA, per germline (reference sequence).

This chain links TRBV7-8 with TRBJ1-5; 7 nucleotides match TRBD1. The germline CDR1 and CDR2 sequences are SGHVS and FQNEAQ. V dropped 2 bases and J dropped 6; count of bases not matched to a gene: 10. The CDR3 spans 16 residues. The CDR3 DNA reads TGTGCCAGCAGCTTACCCGCGACAGGGCTGGGTCAGCCCCAGCATTTT. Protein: CASSLPATGLGQPQHF.

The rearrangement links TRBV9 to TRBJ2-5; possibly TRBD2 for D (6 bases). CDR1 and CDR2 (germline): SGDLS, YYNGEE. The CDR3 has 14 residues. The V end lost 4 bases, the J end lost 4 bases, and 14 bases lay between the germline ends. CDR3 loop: CASSQHGGGETQYF. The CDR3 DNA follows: TGTGCCAGCAGCCAACACGGGGGTGGAGAGACCCAGTACTTC.

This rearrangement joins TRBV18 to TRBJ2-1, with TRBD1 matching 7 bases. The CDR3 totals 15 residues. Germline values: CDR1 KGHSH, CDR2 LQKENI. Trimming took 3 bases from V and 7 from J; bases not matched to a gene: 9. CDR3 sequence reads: CASSPGITGVNEQFF. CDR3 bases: TGTGCCAGCTCACCTGGAATTACAGGGGTAAATGAGCAGTTCTTC.

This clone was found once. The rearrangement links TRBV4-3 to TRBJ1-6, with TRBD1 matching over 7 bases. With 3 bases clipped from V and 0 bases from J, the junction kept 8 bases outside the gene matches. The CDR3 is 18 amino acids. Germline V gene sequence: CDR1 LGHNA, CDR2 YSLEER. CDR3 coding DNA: TGCGCCAGCAGCCACTCGACAGGGCACGGCTCCTATAATTCACCCCTCCACTTT. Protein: CASSHSTGHGSYNSPLHF.

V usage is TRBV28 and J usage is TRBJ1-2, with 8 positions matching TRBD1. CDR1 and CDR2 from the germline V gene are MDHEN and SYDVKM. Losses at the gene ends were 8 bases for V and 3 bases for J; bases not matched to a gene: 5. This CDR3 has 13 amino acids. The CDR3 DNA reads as TGTGCCAGCCCCAGGGGGCGCGACTATGGCTACACCTTC. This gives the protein CASPRGRDYGYTF.

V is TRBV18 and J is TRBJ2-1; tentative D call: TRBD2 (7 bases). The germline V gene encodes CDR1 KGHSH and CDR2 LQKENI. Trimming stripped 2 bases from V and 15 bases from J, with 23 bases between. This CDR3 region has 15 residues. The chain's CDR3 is CASSPGTGGSVTGFF. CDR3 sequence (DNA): TGTGCCAGCTCACCAGGGACGGGGGGCTCCGTAACGGGGTTCTTC.

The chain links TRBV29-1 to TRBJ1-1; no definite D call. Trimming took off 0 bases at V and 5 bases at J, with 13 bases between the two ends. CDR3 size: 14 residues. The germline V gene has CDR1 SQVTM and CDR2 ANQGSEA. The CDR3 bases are TGCAGCGTTGAAGAACCGGACCGCCGGACTGAAGCTTTCTTT. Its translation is CSVEEPDRRTEAFF.

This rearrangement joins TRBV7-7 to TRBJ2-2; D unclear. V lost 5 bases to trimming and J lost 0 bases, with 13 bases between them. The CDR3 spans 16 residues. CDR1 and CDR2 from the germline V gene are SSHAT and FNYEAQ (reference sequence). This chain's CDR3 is CASSLLQPSNTGELFF. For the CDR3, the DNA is TGTGCCAGCAGCCTTTTACAGCCTTCGAACACCGGGGAGCTGTTTTTT.

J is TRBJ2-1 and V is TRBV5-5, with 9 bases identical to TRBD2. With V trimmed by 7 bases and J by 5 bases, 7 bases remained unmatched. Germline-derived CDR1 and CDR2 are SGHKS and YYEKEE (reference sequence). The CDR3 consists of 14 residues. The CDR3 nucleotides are TGTGCCAGCTTCAGGCGGGGGGGCGACAATGAGCAGTTCTTC. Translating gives CASFRRGGDNEQFF. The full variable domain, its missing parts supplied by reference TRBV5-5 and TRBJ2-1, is DAGVTQSPTHLIKTRGQQVTLRCSPISGHKSVSWYQQVLGQGPQFIFQYYEKEERGRGNFPDRFSARQFPNYSSELNVNALLLGDSALYLCASFRRGGDNEQFFGPGTRLTVL.

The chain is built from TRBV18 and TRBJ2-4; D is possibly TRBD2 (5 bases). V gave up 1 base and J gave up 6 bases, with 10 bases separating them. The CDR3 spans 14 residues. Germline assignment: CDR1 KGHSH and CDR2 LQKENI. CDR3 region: CASSPLPGLNIQYF. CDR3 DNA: TGTGCCAGCTCACCACTTCCGGGATTAAACATTCAGTACTTC.

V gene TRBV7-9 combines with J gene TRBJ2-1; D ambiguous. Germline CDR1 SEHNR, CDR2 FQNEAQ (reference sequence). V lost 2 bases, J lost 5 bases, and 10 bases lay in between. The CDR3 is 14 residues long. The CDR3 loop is CASSLQELNNEQFF. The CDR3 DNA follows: TGTGCCAGCAGCTTACAGGAACTCAACAATGAGCAGTTCTTC.

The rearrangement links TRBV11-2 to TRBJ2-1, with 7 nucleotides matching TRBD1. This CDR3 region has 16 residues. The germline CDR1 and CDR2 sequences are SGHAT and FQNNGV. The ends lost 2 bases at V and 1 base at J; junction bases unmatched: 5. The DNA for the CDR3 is TGTGCCAGCAGCTTACGTAGGGGGCAATCCTACAATGAGCAGTTCTTC. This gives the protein CASSLRRGQSYNEQFF.

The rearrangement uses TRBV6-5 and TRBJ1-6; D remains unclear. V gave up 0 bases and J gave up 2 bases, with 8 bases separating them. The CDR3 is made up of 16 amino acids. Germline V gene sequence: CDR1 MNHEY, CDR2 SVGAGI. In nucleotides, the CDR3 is TGTGCCAGCAGTTACTCAAAGGAAGCCTATAATTCACCCCTCCACTTT. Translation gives CASSYSKEAYNSPLHF.

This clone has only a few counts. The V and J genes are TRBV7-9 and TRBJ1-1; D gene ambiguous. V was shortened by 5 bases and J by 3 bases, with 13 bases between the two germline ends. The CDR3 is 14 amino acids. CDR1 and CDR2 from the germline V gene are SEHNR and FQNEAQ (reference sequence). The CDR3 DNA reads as TGTGCCAGCAGCCCCTCACTCCGGGACACTGAAGCTTTCTTT. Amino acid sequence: CASSPSLRDTEAFF.

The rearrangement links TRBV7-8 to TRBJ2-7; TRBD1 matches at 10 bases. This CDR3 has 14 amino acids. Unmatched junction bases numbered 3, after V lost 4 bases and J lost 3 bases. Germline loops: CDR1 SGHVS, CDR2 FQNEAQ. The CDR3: CASSYGQGGYEQYF. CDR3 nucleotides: TGTGCCAGCAGCTACGGACAGGGGGGCTACGAGCAGTACTTC. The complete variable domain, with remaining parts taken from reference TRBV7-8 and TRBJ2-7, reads GAGVSQSPRYKVAKRGQDVALRCDPISGHVSLFWYQQALGQGPEFLTYFQNEAQLDKSGLPSDRFFAERPEGSVSTLKIQRTQQEDSAVYLCASSYGQGGYEQYFGPGTRLTVT.

CDR3 nucleotides: TGTGCCTGGAGTGTCTTAGATTCACCCCTCCACTTT. The encoded protein is CAWSVLDSPLHF. This rearrangement joins TRBV30 to TRBJ1-6; D unclear. Trimming took 0 bases from V and 8 from J, leaving 5 bases between them. Germline V lookup: CDR1 GTSNPN, CDR2 SVGIG (reference sequence). The CDR3 consists of 12 residues.

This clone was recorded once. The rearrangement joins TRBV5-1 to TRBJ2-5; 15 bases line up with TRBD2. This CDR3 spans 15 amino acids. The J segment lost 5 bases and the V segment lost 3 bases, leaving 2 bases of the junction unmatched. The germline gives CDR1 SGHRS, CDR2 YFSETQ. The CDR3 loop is CASSSGLAGGETQYF. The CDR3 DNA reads TGCGCCAGCAGCTCGGGACTAGCGGGGGGTGAGACCCAGTACTTC.